This section outlines one T cell receptor (beta chain) sequence together with its context. Antigen specificity is unknown. Trimming removed 5 bases from V and 2 bases from J, with 10 bases in between. CDR3 length equals 13 residues. Germline lookup yields CDR1 SGHRS and CDR2 YFSETQ. Sequenced by immunoSEQ multiplex PCR; TCRdb stores in-frame clones only, minus some. The table shows around 180,000 clones, with approximately 92% occurring only once. This record comes from a study of T cell responses to AZD1222 COVID-19 vaccine. Whole-study findings and limits: Most donors were white British, females outnumbered males, and clonal diversity was possibly underestimated. Spike-specific TCR breadth and depth both grew after two AZD1222 doses. Repertoire collection took place solely once the T cell response had peaked. Spike-wide vaccine-associated CD4 TCRs dominated at 160-218 and 743-854.

Here the sequenced sample was peripheral blood, taken on day 0 of AZD1222 vaccination. This chain uses TRBV5-1 with TRBJ2-5; D is ambiguous. The clonotype originates from an adult in good health. The CDR3 is CASRTSLQETQYF. CDR3 DNA: TGCGCCAGCAGGACTTCGTTGCAAGAGACCCAGTACTTC.